The 5 T cell receptor beta chains below all came from one sample that was sequenced in a study of immune cell composition in non-small cell lung cancer. The method was immunoSEQ multiplex PCR; TCRdb's version includes in-frame clones alone and lacks a portion of them. The sample has some 7,000 clones, just under 85% seen once. Normal lung was taken at the farthest possible site, at least 3 cm from tumour. Sequencing was carried out using non-adjacent lung tissue. The receptors originated from a human donor with non-small cell lung cancer.

V and J are TRBV10-3 and TRBJ1-6, with TRBD1 identical over 9 bases. This CDR3 is 15 amino acids long. Germline assignment: CDR1 ENHRY and CDR2 SYGVKD. The junction had 9 bases not matched to a gene; V was cut back by 5 bases and J by 10 bases. The DNA of the CDR3 is TGTGCCATCAGTCGTCGGACAGGGGAGGAATCACCCCTCCACTTT. The encoded protein is CAISRRTGEESPLHF.

This chain joins TRBV5-1 and TRBJ2-5, with TRBD2 as a possible D gene (5 bases). Germline values: CDR1 SGHRS, CDR2 YFSETQ. Trimming left V 2 bases short and J 4 bases short, with 12 bases between. This CDR3 comprises 14 residues. The CDR3 DNA follows: TGCGCCAGCAGCTTTGGAGAGGGTGGAGAGACCCAGTACTTC. Residues: CASSFGEGGETQYF.

The table lists this clone with a count of one. The chain couples TRBV9 to TRBJ2-1, with 12 bases identical to TRBD2. V was pared by 8 bases and J by 7 bases, with 7 bases of the junction left unmatched. From germline, CDR1 is SGDLS and CDR2 YYNGEE. The CDR3 is made up of 14 amino acids. Here the CDR3 reads CASNLAGGRNEQFF. The CDR3 DNA reads TGTGCCAGTAACCTAGCGGGGGGGCGGAATGAGCAGTTCTTC. Drawing the rest from reference TRBV9 and TRBJ2-1, the complete variable domain is DSGVTQTPKHLITATGQRVTLRCSPRSGDLSVYWYQQSLDQGLQFLIQYYNGEERAKGNILERFSAQQFPDLHSELNLSSLELGDSALYFCASNLAGGRNEQFFGPGTRLTVL.

This clone is large in the sample. The chain has TRBV7-2 and TRBJ1-2; tentative D call: TRBD1 (5 bases). CDR1 is SGHTA and CDR2 is FQGNSA in the germline V gene. There are 15 residues in the CDR3. V was pared by 1 base and J by 5 bases, with 14 bases between. The DNA of the CDR3 is TGTGCCAGCAGCTTAGAGGACATGGGACGTTATGGCTACACCTTC. The encoded protein is CASSLEDMGRYGYTF.

V is TRBV5-6 and J is TRBJ1-2; maybe TRBD1 (6 bases). CDR1 is SGHDT, CDR2 YYEEEE, per germline. The V end was cut by 4 bases, the J end by 4 bases, with 11 bases between. This CDR3 comprises 13 residues. The CDR3 region is CASSNTGRYGYTF. The CDR3 DNA reads as TGTGCCAGCAGCAACACAGGGCGCTATGGCTACACCTTC.